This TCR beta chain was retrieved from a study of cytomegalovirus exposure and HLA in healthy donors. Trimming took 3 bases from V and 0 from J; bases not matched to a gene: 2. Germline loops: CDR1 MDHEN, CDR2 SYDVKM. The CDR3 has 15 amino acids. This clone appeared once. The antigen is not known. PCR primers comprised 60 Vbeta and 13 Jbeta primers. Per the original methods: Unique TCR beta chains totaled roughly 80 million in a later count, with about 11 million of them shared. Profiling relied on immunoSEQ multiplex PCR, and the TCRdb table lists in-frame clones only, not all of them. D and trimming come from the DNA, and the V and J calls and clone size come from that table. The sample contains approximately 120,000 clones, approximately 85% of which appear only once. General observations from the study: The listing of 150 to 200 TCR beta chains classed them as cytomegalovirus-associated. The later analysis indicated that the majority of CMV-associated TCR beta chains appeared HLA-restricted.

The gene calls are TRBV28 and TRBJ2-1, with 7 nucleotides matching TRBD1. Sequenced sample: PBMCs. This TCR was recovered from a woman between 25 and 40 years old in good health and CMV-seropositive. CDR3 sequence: CASSLGQSSYNEQFF. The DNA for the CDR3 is TGTGCCAGCAGTTTGGGACAGAGCTCCTACAATGAGCAGTTCTTC.